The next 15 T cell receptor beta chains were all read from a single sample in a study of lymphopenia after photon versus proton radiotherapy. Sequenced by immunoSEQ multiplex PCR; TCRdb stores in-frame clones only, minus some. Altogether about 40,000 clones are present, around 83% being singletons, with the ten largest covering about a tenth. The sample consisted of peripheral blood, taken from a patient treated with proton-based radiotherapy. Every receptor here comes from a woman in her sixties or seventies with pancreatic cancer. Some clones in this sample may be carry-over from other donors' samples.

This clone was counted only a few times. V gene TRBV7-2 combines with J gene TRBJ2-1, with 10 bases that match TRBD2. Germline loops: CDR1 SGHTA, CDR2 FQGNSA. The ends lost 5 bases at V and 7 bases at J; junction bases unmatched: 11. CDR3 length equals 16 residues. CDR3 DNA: TGTGCCAGCAGCCCCTTAGCGGGAGGCCTTGGGAATGAGCAGTTCTTC. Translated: CASSPLAGGLGNEQFF. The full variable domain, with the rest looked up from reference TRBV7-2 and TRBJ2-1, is GAGVSQSPSNKVTEKGKDVELRCDPISGHTALYWYRQSLGQGLEFLIYFQGNSAPDKSGLPSDRFSAERTGGSVSTLTIQRTQQEDSAVYLCASSPLAGGLGNEQFFGPGTRLTVL.

CDR3 region: CASSPQQGASYGYTF. In DNA, the CDR3 is TGCGCCAGCTCCCCGCAACAGGGGGCGTCCTATGGCTACACCTTC. The chain combines TRBV5-1 with TRBJ1-2; 9 bases fit TRBD1. V shed 7 bases, J shed 4 bases, and the junction held 11 bases outside the gene matches. The CDR3 runs to 15 residues. CDR1 is SGHRS and CDR2 is YFSETQ in the germline V gene.

CDR3 protein: CSVETTLNTGELFF. The CDR3 coding sequence is TGCAGCGTAGAAACTACCTTGAACACCGGGGAGCTGTTTTTT. The chain joins TRBV29-1 to TRBJ2-2; D gene uncertain. Germline CDR1 is SQVTM and CDR2 is ANQGSEA. The CDR3 spans 14 residues. Trimming shortened V by 6 bases and J by 1 base, and 12 bases separated the two germline ends.

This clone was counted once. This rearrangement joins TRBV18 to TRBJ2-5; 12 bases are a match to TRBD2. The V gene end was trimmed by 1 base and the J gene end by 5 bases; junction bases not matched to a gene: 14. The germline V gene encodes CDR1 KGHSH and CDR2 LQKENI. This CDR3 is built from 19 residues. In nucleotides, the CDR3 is TGTGCCAGCTCACCACTTCTACTAGCGGGAGGAACTCAGCGGGAGACCCAGTACTTC. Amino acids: CASSPLLLAGGTQRETQYF.

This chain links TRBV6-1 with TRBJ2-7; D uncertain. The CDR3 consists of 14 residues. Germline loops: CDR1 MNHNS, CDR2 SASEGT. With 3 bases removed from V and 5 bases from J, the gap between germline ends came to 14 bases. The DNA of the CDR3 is TGTGCCAGCAGTGAGGTCAGGAGTAGGGACGAGCAGTACTTC. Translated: CASSEVRSRDEQYF.

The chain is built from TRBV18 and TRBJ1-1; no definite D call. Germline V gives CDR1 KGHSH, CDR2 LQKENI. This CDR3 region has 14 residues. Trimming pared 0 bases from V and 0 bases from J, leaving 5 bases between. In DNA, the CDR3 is TGTGCCAGCTCACCACCGGCCATGAACACTGAAGCTTTCTTT. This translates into CASSPPAMNTEAFF. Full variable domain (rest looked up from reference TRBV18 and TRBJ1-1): NAGVMQNPRHLVRRRGQEARLRCSPMKGHSHVYWYRQLPEEGLKFMVYLQKENIIDESGMPKERFSAEFPKEGPSILRIQQVVRGDSAAYFCASSPPAMNTEAFFGQGTRLTVV.

In DNA, the CDR3 is TGTGCCAGCAGCTTGGCCGCGGTGCAATATGGCTACACCTTC. It is translated as CASSLAAVQYGYTF. This chain joins TRBV5-4 and TRBJ1-2; D call uncertain. V gave up 0 bases and J gave up 5 bases, with 11 bases separating them. This CDR3 has 14 amino acids. Germline assignment: CDR1 SGHNT and CDR2 YYREEE (reference sequence).

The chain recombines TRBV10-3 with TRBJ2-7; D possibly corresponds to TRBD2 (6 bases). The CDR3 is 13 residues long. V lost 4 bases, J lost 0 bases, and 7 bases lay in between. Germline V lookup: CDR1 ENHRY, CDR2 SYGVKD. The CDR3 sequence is CAISGGDSYEQYF. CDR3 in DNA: TGTGCCATCAGTGGGGGGGACTCCTACGAGCAGTACTTC.

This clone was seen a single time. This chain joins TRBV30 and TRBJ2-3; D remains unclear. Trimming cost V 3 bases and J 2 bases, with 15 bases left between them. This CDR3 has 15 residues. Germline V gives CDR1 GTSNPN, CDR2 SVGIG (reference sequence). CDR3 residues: CAWSGFGSTTDTQYF. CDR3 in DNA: TGTGCCTGGAGCGGTTTTGGCTCAACCACAGATACGCAGTATTTT.

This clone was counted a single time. The CDR3 is CAWTGQLRGTEAFF. CDR3 DNA: TGTGCCTGGACTGGGCAGCTAAGAGGCACTGAAGCTTTCTTT. The genes are TRBV30 and TRBJ1-1, with D hard to call. Trimming took off 4 bases at V and 4 bases at J, with 16 bases between the two ends. The length of the CDR3 is 14 residues. From germline, CDR1 is GTSNPN and CDR2 SVGIG (reference sequence).

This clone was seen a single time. The CDR3 region is CASSSTSGPTDTQYF. The DNA for the CDR3 is TGTGCCAGCAGTTCAACTAGCGGACCCACAGATACGCAGTATTTT. The J gene is TRBJ2-3, the V gene TRBV28; 8 nucleotides align to TRBD2. This CDR3 has 15 amino acids. Looked up from germline, CDR1 is MDHEN and CDR2 is SYDVKM. Unmatched junction bases numbered 5, after V lost 4 bases and J lost 2 bases.

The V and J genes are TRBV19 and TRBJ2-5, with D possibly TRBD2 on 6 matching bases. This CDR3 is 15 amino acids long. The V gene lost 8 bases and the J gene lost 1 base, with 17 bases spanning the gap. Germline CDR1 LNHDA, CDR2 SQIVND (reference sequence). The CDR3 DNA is TGTGCCAGTCAGGAGTCGCGGGGTGCCCAAGAGACCCAGTACTTC. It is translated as CASQESRGAQETQYF.

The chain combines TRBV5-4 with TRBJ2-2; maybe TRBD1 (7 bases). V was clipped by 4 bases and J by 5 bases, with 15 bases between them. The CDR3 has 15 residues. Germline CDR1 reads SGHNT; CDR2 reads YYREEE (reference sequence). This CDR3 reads CASSPRAGGTGELFF. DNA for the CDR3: TGTGCCAGCAGCCCCCGGGCAGGGGGGACCGGGGAGCTGTTTTTT.

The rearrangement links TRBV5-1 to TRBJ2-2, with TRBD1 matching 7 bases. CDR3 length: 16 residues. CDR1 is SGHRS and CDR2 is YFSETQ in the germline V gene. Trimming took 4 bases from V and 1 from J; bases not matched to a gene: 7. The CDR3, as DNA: TGCGCCAGCAGCCCCCGGACAGGACTGAACACCGGGGAGCTGTTTTTT. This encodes CASSPRTGLNTGELFF.

Written as DNA, the CDR3 is TGTGCCAGCAGTTTAAACCCCCCCAGGGGTAAGGACACTGAAGCTTTCTTT. Its protein is CASSLNPPRGKDTEAFF. This chain connects TRBV28 to TRBJ1-1; D might be TRBD1 (6 bases). V lost 2 bases, J lost 3 bases, and 19 bases lay in between. The CDR3 is 17 residues long. Looked up from germline, CDR1 is MDHEN and CDR2 is SYDVKM. Combining the CDR3 with reference TRBV28 and TRBJ1-1 gives the whole variable domain DVKVTQSSRYLVKRTGEKVFLECVQDMDHENMFWYRQDPGLGLRLIYFSYDVKMKEKGDIPEGYSVSREKKERFSLILESASTNQTSMYLCASSLNPPRGKDTEAFFGQGTRLTVV.